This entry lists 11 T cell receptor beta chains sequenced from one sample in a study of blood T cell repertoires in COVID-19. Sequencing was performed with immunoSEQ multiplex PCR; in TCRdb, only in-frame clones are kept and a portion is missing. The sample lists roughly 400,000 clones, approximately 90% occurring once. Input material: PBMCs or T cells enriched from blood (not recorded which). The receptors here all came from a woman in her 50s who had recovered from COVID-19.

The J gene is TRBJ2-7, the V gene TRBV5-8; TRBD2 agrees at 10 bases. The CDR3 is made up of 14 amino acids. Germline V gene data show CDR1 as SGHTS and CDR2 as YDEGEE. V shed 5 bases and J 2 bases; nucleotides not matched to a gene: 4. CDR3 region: CASRGLAGAYEQYF. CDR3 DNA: TGTGCCAGCAGGGGTCTAGCGGGGGCCTACGAGCAGTACTTC.

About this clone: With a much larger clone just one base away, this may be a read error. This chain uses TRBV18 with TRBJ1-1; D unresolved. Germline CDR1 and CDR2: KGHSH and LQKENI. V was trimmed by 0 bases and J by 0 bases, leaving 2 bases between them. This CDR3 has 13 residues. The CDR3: CASSPPMNTEAFF. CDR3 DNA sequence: TGTGCCAGCTCACCACCCATGAACACTGAAGCTTTCTTT. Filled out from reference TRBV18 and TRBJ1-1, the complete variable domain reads NAGVMQNPRHLVRRRGQEARLRCSPMKGHSHVYWYRQLPEEGLKFMVYLQKENIIDESGMPKERFSAEFPKEGPSILRIQQVVRGDSAAYFCASSPPMNTEAFFGQGTRLTVV.

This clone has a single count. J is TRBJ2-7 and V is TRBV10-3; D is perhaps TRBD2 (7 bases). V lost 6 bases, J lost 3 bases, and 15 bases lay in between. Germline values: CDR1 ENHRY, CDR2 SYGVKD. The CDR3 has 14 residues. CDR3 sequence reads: CAIRGNGGLYEQYF. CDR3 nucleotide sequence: TGTGCCATCAGGGGGAACGGGGGGCTCTACGAGCAGTACTTC.

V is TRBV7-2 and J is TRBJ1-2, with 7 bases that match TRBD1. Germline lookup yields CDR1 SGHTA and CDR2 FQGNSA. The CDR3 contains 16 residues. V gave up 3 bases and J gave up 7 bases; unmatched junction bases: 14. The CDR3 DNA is TGTGCCAGCAGCTTTGTCCCACGGGACAGTCCCCTTGGCTACACCTTC. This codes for CASSFVPRDSPLGYTF.

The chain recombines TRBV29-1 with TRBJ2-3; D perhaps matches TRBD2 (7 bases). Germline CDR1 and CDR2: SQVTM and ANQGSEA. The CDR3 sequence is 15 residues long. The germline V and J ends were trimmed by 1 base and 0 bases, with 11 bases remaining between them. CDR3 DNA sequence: TGCAGCGTTGAAGTTGGGAGGGGGAGCACAGATACGCAGTATTTT. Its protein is CSVEVGRGSTDTQYF.

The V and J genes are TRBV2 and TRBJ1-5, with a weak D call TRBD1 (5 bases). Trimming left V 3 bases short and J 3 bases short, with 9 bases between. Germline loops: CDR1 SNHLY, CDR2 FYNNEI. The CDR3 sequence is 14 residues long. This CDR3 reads CASSESQVNQPQHF. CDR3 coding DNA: TGTGCCAGCAGTGAGTCACAGGTCAATCAGCCCCAGCATTTT.

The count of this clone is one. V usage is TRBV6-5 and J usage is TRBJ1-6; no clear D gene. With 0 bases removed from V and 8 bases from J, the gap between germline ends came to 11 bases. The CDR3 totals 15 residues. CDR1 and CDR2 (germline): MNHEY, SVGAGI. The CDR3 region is CASSYSRISHSPLHF. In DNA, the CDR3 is TGTGCCAGCAGTTACTCGAGGATTTCCCATTCACCCCTCCACTTT.

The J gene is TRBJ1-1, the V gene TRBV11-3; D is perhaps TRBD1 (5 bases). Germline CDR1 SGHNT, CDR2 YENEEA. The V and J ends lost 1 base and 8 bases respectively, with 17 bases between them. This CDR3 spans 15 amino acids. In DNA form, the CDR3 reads TGTGCCAGCAGCTTAGGAAGGGCGGGGCGCGGCGAAGCTTTCTTT. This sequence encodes CASSLGRAGRGEAFF.

Here the CDR3 reads CASSEADRNEAFF. CDR3 in DNA: TGTGCCAGCAGTGAAGCAGACAGGAATGAAGCTTTCTTT. The genes are TRBV6-1 and TRBJ1-1, with a tentative D call TRBD1 (6 bases). With 0 bases removed from V and 7 bases from J, the gap between germline ends came to 9 bases. The CDR3 contains 13 residues. The germline gives CDR1 MNHNS, CDR2 SASEGT.

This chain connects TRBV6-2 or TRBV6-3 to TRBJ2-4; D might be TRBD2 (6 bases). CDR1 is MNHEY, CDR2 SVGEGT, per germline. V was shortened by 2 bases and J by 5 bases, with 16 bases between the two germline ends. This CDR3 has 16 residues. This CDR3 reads CASSYGLAIGENIQYF. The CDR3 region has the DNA TGTGCCAGCAGTTACGGCCTAGCGATCGGAGAAAACATTCAGTACTTC.

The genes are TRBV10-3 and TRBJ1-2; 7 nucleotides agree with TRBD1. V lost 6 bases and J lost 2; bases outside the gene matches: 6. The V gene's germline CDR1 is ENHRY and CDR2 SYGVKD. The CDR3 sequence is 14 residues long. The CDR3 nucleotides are TGTGCCATCAGCGCGCAGGGGGACAACTATGGCTACACCTTC. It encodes CAISAQGDNYGYTF.